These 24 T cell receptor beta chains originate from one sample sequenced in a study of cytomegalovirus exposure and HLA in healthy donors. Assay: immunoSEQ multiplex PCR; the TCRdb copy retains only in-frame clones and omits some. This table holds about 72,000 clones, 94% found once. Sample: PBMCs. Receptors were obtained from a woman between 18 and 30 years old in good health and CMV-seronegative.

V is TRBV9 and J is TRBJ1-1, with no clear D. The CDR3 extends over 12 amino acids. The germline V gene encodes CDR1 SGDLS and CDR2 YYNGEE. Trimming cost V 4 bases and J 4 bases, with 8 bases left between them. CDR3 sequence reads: CASSYAGTEAFF. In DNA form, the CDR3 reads TGTGCCAGCAGCTACGCGGGCACTGAAGCTTTCTTT.

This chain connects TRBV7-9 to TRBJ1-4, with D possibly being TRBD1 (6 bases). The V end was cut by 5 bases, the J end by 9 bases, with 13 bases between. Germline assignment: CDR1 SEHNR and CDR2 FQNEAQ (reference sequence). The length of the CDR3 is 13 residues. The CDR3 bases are TGTGCCAGCAGCCCAACAGGGTATCAAAAACTGTTTTTT. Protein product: CASSPTGYQKLFF.

The CDR3 spells CASSLIARSYGYTF. CDR3 nucleotides: TGTGCCAGCAGCTTGATCGCCAGAAGCTATGGCTACACCTTC. The rearrangement uses TRBV5-6 and TRBJ1-2; unclear D gene. V was trimmed by 1 base and J by 4 bases, leaving 11 bases between them. Germline V gives CDR1 SGHDT, CDR2 YYEEEE. The length of the CDR3 is 14 residues.

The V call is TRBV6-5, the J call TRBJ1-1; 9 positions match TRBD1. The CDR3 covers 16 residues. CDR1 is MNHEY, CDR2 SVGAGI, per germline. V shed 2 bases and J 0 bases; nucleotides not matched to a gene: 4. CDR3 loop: CASSYRTGDMNTEAFF. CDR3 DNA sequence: TGTGCCAGCAGTTACCGGACAGGGGATATGAACACTGAAGCTTTCTTT.

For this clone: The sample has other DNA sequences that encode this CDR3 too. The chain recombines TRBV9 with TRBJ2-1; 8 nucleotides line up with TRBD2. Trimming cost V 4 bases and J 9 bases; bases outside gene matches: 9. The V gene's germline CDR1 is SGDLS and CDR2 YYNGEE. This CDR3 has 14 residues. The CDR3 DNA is TGTGCCAGCAGCCTAGGGACTAGTTGGGGTGAGCAGTTCTTC. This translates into CASSLGTSWGEQFF.

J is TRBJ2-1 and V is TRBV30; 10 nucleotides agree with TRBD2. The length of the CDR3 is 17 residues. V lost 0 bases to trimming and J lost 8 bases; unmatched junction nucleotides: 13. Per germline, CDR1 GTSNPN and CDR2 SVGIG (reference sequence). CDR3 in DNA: TGTGCCTGGAGTGTAATCTGGCGGAGCGGGGGGGTGGATGAGCAGTTCTTC. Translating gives CAWSVIWRSGGVDEQFF.

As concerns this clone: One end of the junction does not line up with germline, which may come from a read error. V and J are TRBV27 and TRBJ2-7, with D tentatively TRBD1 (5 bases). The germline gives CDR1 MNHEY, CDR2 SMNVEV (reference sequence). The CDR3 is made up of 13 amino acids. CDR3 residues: CASSLDRLHELYF. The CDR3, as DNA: TGTGCCAGCAGTTTAGACAGACTCCACGAGCTGTACTTC.

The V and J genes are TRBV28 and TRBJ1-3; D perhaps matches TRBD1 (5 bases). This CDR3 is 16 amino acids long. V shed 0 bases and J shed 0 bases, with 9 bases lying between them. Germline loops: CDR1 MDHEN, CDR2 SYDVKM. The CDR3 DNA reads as TGTGCCAGCAGTTTATGGGGGCAGTACTCTGGAAACACCATATATTTT. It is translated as CASSLWGQYSGNTIYF.

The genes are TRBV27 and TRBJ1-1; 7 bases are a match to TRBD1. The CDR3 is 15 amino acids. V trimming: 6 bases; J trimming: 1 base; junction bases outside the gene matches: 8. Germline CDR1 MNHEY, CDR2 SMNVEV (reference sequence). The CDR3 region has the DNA TGTGCCAGCAGGGGGGCCGGGACAGAGAACACTGAAGCTTTCTTT. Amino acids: CASRGAGTENTEAFF.

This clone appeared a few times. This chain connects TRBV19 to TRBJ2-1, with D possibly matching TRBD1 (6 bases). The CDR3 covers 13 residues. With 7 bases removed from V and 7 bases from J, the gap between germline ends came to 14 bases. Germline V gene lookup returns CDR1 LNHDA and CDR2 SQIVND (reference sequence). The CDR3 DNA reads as TGTGCCAGTACCACCACAGGGTGGAATGAGCAGTTCTTC. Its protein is CASTTTGWNEQFF.

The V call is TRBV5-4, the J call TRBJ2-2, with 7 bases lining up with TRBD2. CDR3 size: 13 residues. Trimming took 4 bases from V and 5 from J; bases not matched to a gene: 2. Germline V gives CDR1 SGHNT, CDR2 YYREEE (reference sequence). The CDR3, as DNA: TGTGCCAGCAGCCAGCGGGGTACCGGGGAGCTGTTTTTT. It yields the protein CASSQRGTGELFF.

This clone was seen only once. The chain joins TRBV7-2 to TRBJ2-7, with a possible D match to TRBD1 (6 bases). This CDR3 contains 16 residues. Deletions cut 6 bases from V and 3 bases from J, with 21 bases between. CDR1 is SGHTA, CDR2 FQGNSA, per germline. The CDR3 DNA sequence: TGTGCCAGCAGGTCGGGCGATGGGGGCGGATTCTACGAGCAGTACTTC. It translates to CASRSGDGGGFYEQYF.

CDR3 DNA sequence: TGTGCCAGCAGGAGGGAAGCTACCGGGGAGCTGTTTTTT. Translated, it gives CASRREATGELFF. J is TRBJ2-2 and V is TRBV2; weak D call: TRBD2 (5 bases). The germline V gene encodes CDR1 SNHLY and CDR2 FYNNEI. The CDR3 has 13 residues. V was pared by 6 bases and J by 5 bases, with 10 bases between. Full variable domain (remainder filled in from reference TRBV2 and TRBJ2-2): EPEVTQTPSHQVTQMGQEVILRCVPISNHLYFYWYRQILGQKVEFLVSFYNNEISEKSEIFDDQFSVERPDGSNFTLKIRSTKLEDSAMYFCASRREATGELFFGEGSRLTVL.

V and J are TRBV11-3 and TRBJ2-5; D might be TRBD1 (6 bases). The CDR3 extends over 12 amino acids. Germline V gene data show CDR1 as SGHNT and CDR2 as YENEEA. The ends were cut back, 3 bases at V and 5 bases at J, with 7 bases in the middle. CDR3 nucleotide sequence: TGTGCCAGCAGCTTTAGGGGGGAGACCCAGTACTTC. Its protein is CASSFRGETQYF.

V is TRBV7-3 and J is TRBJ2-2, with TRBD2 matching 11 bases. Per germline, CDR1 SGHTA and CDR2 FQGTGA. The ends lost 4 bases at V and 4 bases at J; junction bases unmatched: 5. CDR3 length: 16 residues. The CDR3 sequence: CASSSLAGGATGELFF. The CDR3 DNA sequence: TGTGCCAGCAGCTCCTTAGCGGGGGGGGCCACCGGGGAGCTGTTTTTT. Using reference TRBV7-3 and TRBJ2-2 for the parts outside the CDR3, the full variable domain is GAGVSQTPSNKVTEKGKYVELRCDPISGHTALYWYRQSLGQGPEFLIYFQGTGAADDSGLPNDRFFAVRPEGSVSTLKIQRTERGDSAVYLCASSSLAGGATGELFFGEGSRLTVL.

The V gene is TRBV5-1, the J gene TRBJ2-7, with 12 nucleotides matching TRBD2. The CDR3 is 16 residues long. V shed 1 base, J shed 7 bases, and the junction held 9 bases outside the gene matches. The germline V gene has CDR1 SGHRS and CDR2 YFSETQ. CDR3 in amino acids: CASSLIFASGGGEQYF. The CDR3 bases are TGCGCCAGCAGCTTGATTTTTGCTAGCGGGGGGGGAGAGCAGTACTTC. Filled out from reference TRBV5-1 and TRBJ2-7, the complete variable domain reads KAGVTQTPRYLIKTRGQQVTLSCSPISGHRSVSWYQQTPGQGLQFLFEYFSETQRNKGNFPGRFSGRQFSNSRSEMNVSTLELGDSALYLCASSLIFASGGGEQYFGPGTRLTVT.

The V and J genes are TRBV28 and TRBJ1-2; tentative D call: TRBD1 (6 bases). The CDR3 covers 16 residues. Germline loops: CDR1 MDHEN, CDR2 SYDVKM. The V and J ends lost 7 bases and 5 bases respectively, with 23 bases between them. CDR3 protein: CASTKPFYRAGYGYTF. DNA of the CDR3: TGTGCCAGCACCAAACCCTTTTACAGGGCTGGGTATGGCTACACCTTC.

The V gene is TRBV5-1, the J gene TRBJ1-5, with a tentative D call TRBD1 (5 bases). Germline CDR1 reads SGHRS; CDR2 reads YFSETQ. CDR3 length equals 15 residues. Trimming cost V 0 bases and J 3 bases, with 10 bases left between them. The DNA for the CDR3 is TGCGCCAGCAGCTTGGAGCCGGGGGACAATCAGCCCCAGCATTTT. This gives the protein CASSLEPGDNQPQHF.

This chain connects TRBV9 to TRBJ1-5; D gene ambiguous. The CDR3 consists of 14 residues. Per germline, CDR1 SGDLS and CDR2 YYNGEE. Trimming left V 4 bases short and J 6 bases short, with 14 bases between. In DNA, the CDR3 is TGTGCCAGCAGCCTCCCCGGGGTGAGTCAGCCCCAGCATTTT. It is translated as CASSLPGVSQPQHF.

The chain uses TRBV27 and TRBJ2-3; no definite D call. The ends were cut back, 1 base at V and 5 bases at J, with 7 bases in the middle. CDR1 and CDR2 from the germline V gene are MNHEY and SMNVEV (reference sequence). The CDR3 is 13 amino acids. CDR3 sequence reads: CASSLLTGDTQYF. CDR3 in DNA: TGTGCCAGCAGTTTATTAACCGGAGATACGCAGTATTTT.

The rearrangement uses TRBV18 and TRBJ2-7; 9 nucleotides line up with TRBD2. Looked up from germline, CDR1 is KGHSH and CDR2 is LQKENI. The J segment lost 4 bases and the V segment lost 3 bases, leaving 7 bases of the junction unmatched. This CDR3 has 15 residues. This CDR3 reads CASSPLASGVYEQYF. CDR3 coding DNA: TGTGCCAGCTCACCTTTGGCTAGCGGGGTATACGAGCAGTACTTC.

CDR3 amino acids: CASSPEGRSNQPQHF. DNA of the CDR3: TGCGCCAGCAGTCCTGAGGGTCGGAGCAATCAGCCCCAGCATTTT. The J gene is TRBJ1-5, the V gene TRBV5-1; no clear D gene. The CDR3 runs to 15 residues. The ends were cut back, 5 bases at V and 1 base at J, with 13 bases in the middle. Germline assignment: CDR1 SGHRS and CDR2 YFSETQ.

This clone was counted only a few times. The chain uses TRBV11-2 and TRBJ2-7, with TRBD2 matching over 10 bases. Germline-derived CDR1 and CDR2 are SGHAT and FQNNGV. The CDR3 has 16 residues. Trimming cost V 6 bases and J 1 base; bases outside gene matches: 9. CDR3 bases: TGTGCCAGCAGGCCCGGGAGCGGGGGGGCTTCCTACGAGCAGTACTTC. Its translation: CASRPGSGGASYEQYF.

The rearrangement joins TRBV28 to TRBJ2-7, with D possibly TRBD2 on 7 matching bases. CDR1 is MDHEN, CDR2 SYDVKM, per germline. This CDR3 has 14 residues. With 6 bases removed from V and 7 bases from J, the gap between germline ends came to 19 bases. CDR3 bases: TGTGCCAGCAGCTCCCCGCGGGGGCTGGGAGAGCAGTACTTC. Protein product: CASSSPRGLGEQYF.